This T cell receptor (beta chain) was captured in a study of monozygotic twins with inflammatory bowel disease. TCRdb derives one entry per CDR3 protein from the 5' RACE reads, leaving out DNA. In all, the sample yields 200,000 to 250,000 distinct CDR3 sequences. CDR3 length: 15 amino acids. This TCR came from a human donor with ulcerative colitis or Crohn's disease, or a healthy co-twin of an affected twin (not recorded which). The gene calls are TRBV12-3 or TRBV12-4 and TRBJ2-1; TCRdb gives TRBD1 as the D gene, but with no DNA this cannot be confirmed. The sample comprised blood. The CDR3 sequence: CASNSPTGGRNEQFF.